This T cell receptor (beta chain) was sequenced in a study of cytomegalovirus exposure and HLA in healthy donors. General observations from the study: Later work found that TCR association rates differed between HLA loci; DRB1 had the most and HLA-C the fewest. Previously analyzed data showed that most TCR beta V segments were productive at a frequency of about 87% or about 30%.

Looked up from germline, CDR1 is PRHDT and CDR2 is FYEKMQ (reference sequence). Trimming removed 1 base from V and 3 bases from J, with 12 bases in between. The CDR3 consists of 16 residues. The PCR had 60 Vbeta and 13 Jbeta primers. Sequencing used immunoSEQ multiplex PCR; TCRdb keeps in-frame clones, though not all of them. The sample lists under 200,000 clones, just under 80% occurring once. As for this clone: Its antigen is as yet unknown.

The V gene is TRBV13, the J gene TRBJ2-2, with D perhaps TRBD1 (6 bases). What was sequenced was PBMCs. This receptor was identified in a man aged 25 to 40 in good health and CMV-seronegative. The CDR3 DNA reads as TGTGCCAGCAGCTTAGCGAGGACAGATTACACCGGGGAGCTGTTTTTT. Protein sequence: CASSLARTDYTGELFF. The variable domain in full, with the rest retrieved from reference TRBV13 and TRBJ2-2, is AAGVIQSPRHLIKEKRETATLKCYPIPRHDTVYWYQQGPGQDPQFLISFYEKMQSDKGSIPDRFSAQQFSDYHSELNMSSLELGDSALYFCASSLARTDYTGELFFGEGSRLTVL.